This passage covers 23 T cell receptor beta chains from one sample sequenced in a study of neurological immune-mediated disorders. In TCRdb, the 5' RACE reads were re-called with MiXCR into one record per CDR3 protein. The sample carries 48,000 or so distinct CDR3 sequences, 10% to 13% recorded once. The sequenced material came from PBMCs. The receptors were gathered from a woman aged 40-49 years with HTLV-1-associated myelopathy (HAM/TSP).

This clonotype was seen repeatedly, ten times or more. The genes are TRBV10-3 and TRBJ2-2, with D perhaps TRBD1 (5 bases). The CDR3 spans 14 residues. Between the trimmed V and J ends, which lost 2 bases and 2 bases, there was a span of 6 bases. The germline V gene has CDR1 ENHRY and CDR2 SYGVKD. CDR3 DNA: TGTGCCATCAGTGAGGGACAAAACACCGGGGAGCTGTTTTTT. Its translation: CAISEGQNTGELFF.

About this clonotype: A much larger clone lies a single base off, so this may be a read error. This chain connects TRBV7-2 to TRBJ2-3; the D is unclear. Trimming took 1 base from V and 5 from J, leaving 10 bases between them. The CDR3 runs to 14 residues. CDR1 is SGHTA, CDR2 FQGNSA, per germline. The CDR3 DNA is TGTGCCAGCAGCTTAGGAGTTTCCAAAGATACGCAGTATTTT. This translates into CASSLGVSKDTQYF.

This clonotype was seen only once. At one of its ends the junction is not consistent with the germline gene, which may arise from a read error. This CDR3 is CASIQGAHNTGAFF. The CDR3 nucleotides are TGTGCCAGCATTCAGGGGGCGCATAACACTGGAGCTTTCTTT. This sequence joins TRBV12-3 or TRBV12-4 and TRBJ1-1; 8 bases fit TRBD1. CDR3 length: 14 amino acids.

This clonotype was observed many times. The chain carries TRBV10-3 and TRBJ1-3; D not resolved. Germline V gene lookup returns CDR1 ENHRY and CDR2 SYGVKD. Trimming took off 0 bases at V and 0 bases at J, with 9 bases between the two ends. The length of the CDR3 is 16 residues. CDR3 nucleotides: TGTGCCATCAGTGAGTCCGCGGGCGTCTCTGGAAACACCATATATTTT. This sequence encodes CAISESAGVSGNTIYF.

The table lists this clonotype with many counts. This chain joins TRBV12-3 or TRBV12-4 and TRBJ1-1, with a weak D call TRBD1 (5 bases). The V and J ends lost 3 bases and 1 base respectively, with 6 bases between them. The CDR3 is made up of 13 amino acids. CDR3 coding DNA: TGTGCCAGCAGTTTTGGGGGGAACACTGAAGCTTTCTTT. Protein: CASSFGGNTEAFF.

This clonotype was recorded many times. The CDR3 nucleotides read TGTGCCAGCAGCTTGGCGGTCAGTAATCAGCCCCAGCATTTT. This codes for CASSLAVSNQPQHF. This sequence joins TRBV5-5 and TRBJ1-5; no reliable D call. Germline CDR1 and CDR2: SGHKS and YYEKEE (reference sequence). V lost 0 bases and J 4 bases, leaving 8 bases between the germline ends. The CDR3 extends over 14 amino acids.

This clonotype is categorized as medium-sized. CDR3 nucleotides: TGCGCCAGCAGCTTACTAGCCTACGAGCAGTACTTC. Encoded protein: CASSLLAYEQYF. V gene TRBV5-1 combines with J gene TRBJ2-7; perhaps TRBD2 as D (5 bases). Between the trimmed V and J ends, which lost 2 bases and 2 bases, there was a span of 5 bases. This CDR3 spans 12 amino acids. CDR1 SGHRS and CDR2 YFSETQ come from the germline V gene. Looking up the rest from reference TRBV5-1 and TRBJ2-7 gives the full variable domain: KAGVTQTPRYLIKTRGQQVTLSCSPISGHRSVSWYQQTPGQGLQFLFEYFSETQRNKGNFPGRFSGRQFSNSRSEMNVSTLELGDSALYLCASSLLAYEQYFGPGTRLTVT.

This clonotype was detected many times. This chain joins TRBV4-3 and TRBJ2-3; no reliable D call. The V and J ends lost 0 bases and 4 bases respectively, with 11 bases between them. CDR1 LGHNA and CDR2 YSLEER come from the germline V gene. CDR3 length: 15 amino acids. The CDR3: CASSQDRVMADTQYF. DNA of the CDR3: TGCGCCAGCAGCCAAGATAGGGTCATGGCAGATACGCAGTATTTT.

This clonotype was picked up many times. The chain couples TRBV6-6 to TRBJ2-3; tentative D call: TRBD2 (6 bases). This CDR3 comprises 13 residues. Germline CDR1 is MNHNY and CDR2 is SVGAGI (reference sequence). Trimming removed 10 bases from V and 2 bases from J, with 13 bases in between. The CDR3 region is CATGRGLTDTQYF. The CDR3 DNA is TGTGCCACCGGGCGGGGCCTCACAGATACGCAGTATTTT.

There are a few counts of this clonotype. The rearrangement joins TRBV29-1 to TRBJ2-5; 12 nucleotides match TRBD2. Germline CDR1 SQVTM, CDR2 ANQGSEA. The V segment lost 6 bases and the J segment 5 bases; nucleotides outside the gene matches: 7. The CDR3 runs to 14 residues. This chain's CDR3 is CSVFTSGGLETQYF. DNA for the CDR3: TGCAGCGTCTTCACTAGCGGGGGGCTGGAGACCCAGTACTTC.

Many counts were recorded for this clonotype. The chain has TRBV4-1 and TRBJ1-5; D is unresolved. Trimming cost V 3 bases and J 7 bases, with 13 bases left between them. Germline V gene sequence: CDR1 MGHRA, CDR2 YSYEKL. The CDR3 has 14 residues. The CDR3 bases are TGCGCCAGCAGCCACGATCCAGGAGGGCAGCCCCAGCATTTT. It is translated as CASSHDPGGQPQHF.

This clonotype appeared many times. This chain uses TRBV6-5 with TRBJ2-3; the match to TRBD1 covers 8 bases. CDR3 length: 15 amino acids. The ends lost 6 bases at V and 2 bases at J; junction bases unmatched: 7. Germline assignment: CDR1 MNHEY and CDR2 SVGAGI. CDR3 bases: TGTGCCAGCAGACCGGGGACAGGTCACACAGATACGCAGTATTTT. This encodes CASRPGTGHTDTQYF.

Many counts were recorded for this clonotype. The chain carries TRBV20-1 and TRBJ2-1; D ambiguous. Germline lookup yields CDR1 DFQATT and CDR2 SNEGSKA (reference sequence). V was shortened by 6 bases and J by 9 bases, with 12 bases between the two germline ends. This CDR3 has 11 residues. The CDR3 coding sequence is TGCAGTGCCCTCGCAGACATTGAGCAGTTCTTC. Its translation: CSALADIEQFF.

This clonotype was observed a few times. A much larger clone differs by one base, so this may be a read error. V and J are TRBV7-2 and TRBJ2-3; 8 bases line up with TRBD2. The ends lost 5 bases at V and 2 bases at J; junction bases unmatched: 9. Germline values: CDR1 SGHTA, CDR2 FQGNSA. The CDR3 consists of 16 residues. The CDR3 protein is CASSPQLAVYTDTQYF. CDR3 DNA: TGTGCCAGCAGCCCCCAACTAGCGGTGTACACAGATACGCAGTATTTT.

This clonotype was recorded at least ten times. The rearrangement joins TRBV3-1 to TRBJ1-1, with TRBD1 matching 9 bases. Trimming at V came to 3 bases and at J to 5 bases, leaving 1 base not matched to a gene. Germline CDR1 reads LGHDT; CDR2 reads YNNKEL (reference sequence). The CDR3 covers 13 residues. For the CDR3, the DNA is TGTGCCAGCAGCCAGGGGACAGGGACTGAAGCTTTCTTT. As protein: CASSQGTGTEAFF.

This clonotype was seen repeatedly, ten times or more. The rearrangement links TRBV4-1 to TRBJ1-2; unclear D gene. The V and J ends lost 4 bases and 4 bases respectively, with 19 bases between them. This CDR3 spans 16 amino acids. CDR1 is MGHRA, CDR2 YSYEKL, per germline. CDR3 amino acids: CASSPLELAAVYGYTF. In DNA form, the CDR3 reads TGCGCCAGCAGCCCCTTAGAATTAGCAGCTGTCTATGGCTACACCTTC.

J is TRBJ2-1 and V is TRBV20-1; D perhaps matches TRBD2 (6 bases). The CDR3 is 15 amino acids. Germline values: CDR1 DFQATT, CDR2 SNEGSKA (reference sequence). V lost 6 bases and J 0 bases, leaving 15 bases between the germline ends. The CDR3 DNA reads as TGCAGTGCGGGATCGGGCGGGAACTCCTACAATGAGCAGTTCTTC. It encodes CSAGSGGNSYNEQFF.

Many counts were recorded for this clonotype. J is TRBJ2-2 and V is TRBV6-2 or TRBV6-3; 7 bases fit TRBD2. There are 17 residues in the CDR3. Germline V lookup: CDR1 MNHEY, CDR2 SVGEGT. V shed 0 bases, J shed 2 bases, and the junction held 6 bases outside the gene matches. The CDR3 is CASSYSRLAPNTGELFF. CDR3 in DNA: TGTGCCAGCAGTTACTCGCGACTAGCCCCAAACACCGGGGAGCTGTTTTTT.

This clonotype was counted at least ten times. The V gene is TRBV6-2 or TRBV6-3, the J gene TRBJ2-1; D gene unclear. Germline lookup yields CDR1 MNHEY and CDR2 SVGEGT. This CDR3 region has 14 residues. Between the trimmed V and J ends, which lost 2 bases and 3 bases, there was a span of 8 bases. CDR3 amino acids: CASSYNGLYNEQFF. CDR3 sequence (DNA): TGTGCCAGCAGTTACAACGGGCTCTACAATGAGCAGTTCTTC.

This clonotype was found many times. This rearrangement joins TRBV6-6 to TRBJ1-1; a weak D match, TRBD1 (5 bases). The CDR3 sequence is 17 residues long. V was trimmed by 4 bases and J by 2 bases, leaving 20 bases between them. CDR1 is MNHNY, CDR2 SVGAGI, per germline (reference sequence). DNA for the CDR3: TGTGCCAGCAGTTTTGCGATGGGAAGGGGCGTCAACACTGAAGCTTTCTTT. This translates into CASSFAMGRGVNTEAFF.

This clonotype was detected many times. The chain is built from TRBV20-1 and TRBJ1-1; maybe TRBD1 (5 bases). The germline gives CDR1 DFQATT, CDR2 SNEGSKA (reference sequence). The CDR3 has 16 residues. Trimming took off 0 bases at V and 5 bases at J, with 19 bases between the two ends. The CDR3 loop reads CSARDLSVGRVTEAFF. CDR3 DNA sequence: TGCAGTGCTAGAGATCTGTCCGTGGGGCGCGTAACTGAAGCTTTCTTT.

Ten or more counts support this clonotype. The chain uses TRBV5-1 and TRBJ2-3; no definite D call. The germline gives CDR1 SGHRS, CDR2 YFSETQ. Trimming removed 1 base at V and 4 bases at J, with 4 bases between. The CDR3 consists of 12 residues. CDR3 bases: TGCGCCAGCAGCTTGCGGGCAGATACGCAGTATTTT. Amino acids: CASSLRADTQYF.

Turning to this clonotype: A much more abundant neighbour one base away suggests this may be a read error. The DNA for the CDR3 is TGTGCCATCAGTGAGTCGAAGGGACTGTTAGGGCTGGGTTACACATATACGCAGTATTTT. Translation gives CAISESKGLLGLGYTYTQYF. The chain recombines TRBV10-3 with TRBJ2-3, with D tentatively TRBD2 (6 bases). The germline V gene encodes CDR1 ENHRY and CDR2 SYGVKD. This CDR3 has 20 amino acids.